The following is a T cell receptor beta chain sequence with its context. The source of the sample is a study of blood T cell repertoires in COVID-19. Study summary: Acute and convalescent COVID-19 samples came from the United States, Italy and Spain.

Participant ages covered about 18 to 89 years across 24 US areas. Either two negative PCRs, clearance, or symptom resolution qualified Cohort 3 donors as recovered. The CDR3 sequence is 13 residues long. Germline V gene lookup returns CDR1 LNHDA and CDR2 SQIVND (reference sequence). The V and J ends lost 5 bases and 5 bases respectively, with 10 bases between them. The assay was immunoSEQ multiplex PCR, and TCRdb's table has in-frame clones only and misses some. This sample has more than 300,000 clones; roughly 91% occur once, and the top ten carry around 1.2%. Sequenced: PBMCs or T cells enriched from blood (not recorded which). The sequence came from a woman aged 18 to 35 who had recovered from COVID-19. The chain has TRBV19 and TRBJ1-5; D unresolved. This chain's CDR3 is CASSPLRDQPQHF. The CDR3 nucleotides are TGTGCCAGTAGTCCGCTCCGGGATCAGCCCCAGCATTTT.